These T cell receptor beta chains were read from a single sample in a study of OX40 agonist ivuxolimab in advanced cancers. Profiled with immunoSEQ multiplex PCR; TCRdb holds only in-frame clones, not every one. The sample lists about 94,000 clones, 91% occurring once. Sequencing was performed on CD4+ or CD8+ T cells sorted from blood, taken in a trial of the OX40 agonist ivuxolimab. These receptors all stem from an adult with an advanced solid tumor such as melanoma, head and neck, liver or kidney cancer. Each CDR3 is given with its conserved first and last residue. A D gene is named only where the DNA matches it firmly. Clone size is shown for a subset of rows, as once, few, many or a class of expanded clone.

V	D	J	size	DNA	CDR3
TRBV27	TRBD1	TRBJ2-5	-	TGTGCCAGCAGTTGGACAGGGACTGGGGAGACCCAGTACTTC	CASSWTGTGETQYF
TRBV27	-	TRBJ2-3	-	TGTGCCAGCAGTCGCCGGACTGCGAGGGCGGTTACAGATACGCAGTATTTT	CASSRRTARAVTDTQYF
TRBV4-2	TRBD1	TRBJ2-1	-	TGTGCCAGCAGCCAAGATAGGGACAGGTCCTACAATGAGCAGTTCTTC	CASSQDRDRSYNEQFF
TRBV7-3	-	TRBJ2-3	-	TGTGCCAGCAGCTTAGTAGGGGAAAGCACAGATACGCAGTATTTT	CASSLVGESTDTQYF
TRBV28	-	TRBJ1-5	-	TGTGCCAGCAGTCTAACGACGCCCCAGCATTTT	CASSLTTPQHF
TRBV30	-	TRBJ1-3	-	TGTGCCTGGAAAAGGTTGAGGGGTTCTGGAAACACCATATATTTT	CAWKRLRGSGNTIYF
TRBV30	TRBD2	TRBJ2-1	-	TGTGCCTGGAGAAAGGGACTAGCGGGAGGGCCTTCCTACAATGAGCAGTTCTTC	CAWRKGLAGGPSYNEQFF
TRBV7-2	-	TRBJ1-4	-	TGTGCCAGCAGCTTTTTTGGCCCCGAGGAACTGTTTTTT	CASSFFGPEELFF
TRBV9	-	TRBJ2-5	-	TGTGCCAGCAGCACAGGTGCCGCCGGGATAGAGACCCAGTACTTC	CASSTGAAGIETQYF
TRBV7-9	-	TRBJ1-5	few	TGTGCCAGCAGCGATTCCCCCGGGGTTCCCCAGCATTTT	CASSDSPGVPQHF
TRBV4-3	TRBD1	TRBJ2-3	-	TGCGCCAGCAGCCAAGGGGGGACAGTCTCCACAGATACGCAGTATTTT	CASSQGGTVSTDTQYF
TRBV10-1	-	TRBJ1-5	-	TGCGCCAGCAGTGAGTCGAGAGACAGACACAATCAGCCCCAGCATTTT	CASSESRDRHNQPQHF
TRBV6-6	-	TRBJ1-2	-	TGTGCCAGCAGTTACCTAGCGGGGGCCAACTATGGCTACACCTTC	CASSYLAGANYGYTF
TRBV18	TRBD2	TRBJ2-3	-	TGTGCCAGCTCACTCCTAGCGGGAGCGGTCACAGATACGCAGTATTTT	CASSLLAGAVTDTQYF
TRBV11-3	-	TRBJ2-7	-	TGTGCCAGCAGCCCACGGAGGGCAGACTCCTACGAGCAGTACTTC	CASSPRRADSYEQYF
TRBV2	-	TRBJ1-5	few	TGTGCCAGCAGTGTCGCCGGGGGCGGTAATCAGCCCCAGCATTTT	CASSVAGGGNQPQHF
TRBV14	-	TRBJ2-2	-	TGTGCCAGCAGCCAAGAAGCCACCCGGGAGCTGTTTTTT	CASSQEATRELFF
TRBV6-6	-	TRBJ1-2	-	TGTGCCAGCAGTTACTCGCGCAGGGTTGACTATGGCTACACCTTC	CASSYSRRVDYGYTF
TRBV30	-	TRBJ1-2	-	TGTGCCTGGAGTGTAAAGGGACCCTCCTATGGCTACACCTTC	CAWSVKGPSYGYTF
TRBV19	TRBD2	TRBJ2-5	-	TGTGCCAGTAGTAACGGGTCTAGCGGGCGCCCCAAACAAGAGACCCAGTACTTC	CASSNGSSGRPKQETQYF
TRBV5-1	TRBD2	TRBJ2-7	-	TGCGCCAGCAGCTTGGGTCAGACTAGCGGGGTGGACGAGCAGTACTTC	CASSLGQTSGVDEQYF
TRBV15	-	TRBJ2-7	-	TGTGCCACCAGCAGAGCGAAGGGAAGGGGTTACGAGCAGTACTTC	CATSRAKGRGYEQYF
TRBV7-9	TRBD2	TRBJ2-7	-	TGTGCCAGCAGTATAGCGGGAGATTTGGCCTACGAGCAGTACTTC	CASSIAGDLAYEQYF
TRBV28	TRBD1	TRBJ2-7	once	TGTGCCAGCAGTTTTCCAGGGGGCGGTCAATACGAGCAGTACTTC	CASSFPGGGQYEQYF
TRBV18	-	TRBJ1-1	-	TGTGCCAGCTCACCACCCGCGAGGATCTCTACCTCTCGCACTGAAGCTTTCTTT	CASSPPARISTSRTEAFF
TRBV4-3	-	TRBJ2-7	once	TGCGCCAGCAGCCAAGTGGTCAAGGGCGAGCAGTACTTC	CASSQVVKGEQYF
TRBV18	TRBD1	TRBJ2-3	-	TGTGCCAGCTCACCCACTCGGGACAGGGGCGCGGGCAATACGCAGTATTTT	CASSPTRDRGAGNTQYF
TRBV4-3	-	TRBJ2-3	-	TGCGCCAGCAGCCAAGAAAGCGGACCCACAGATACGCAGTATTTT	CASSQESGPTDTQYF
TRBV14	TRBD1	TRBJ2-2	once	TGTGCCAGCAGCCAACTTTGGGACAGGGACACCGGGGAGCTGTTTTTT	CASSQLWDRDTGELFF
TRBV29-1	-	TRBJ2-7	-	TGCAGCGTTGTAGCAGGCGGGGCCTACGAGCAGTACTTC	CSVVAGGAYEQYF
TRBV2	-	TRBJ2-3	-	TGTGCCAGCAGTGAGTTAGCGGTTAGCACAGATACGCAGTATTTT	CASSELAVSTDTQYF
TRBV5-5	-	TRBJ2-3	once	TGTGCCAGCAGCTTGGGCCCAGCGGGCGCGGATACGCAGTATTTT	CASSLGPAGADTQYF
TRBV2	-	TRBJ2-3	-	TGTGCCAGCAGCGAGGACAGTAGCACAGATACGCAGTATTTT	CASSEDSSTDTQYF
TRBV4-3	-	TRBJ2-7	-	TGCGCCAGCAGCGATCGAGGAGGGGACGGGAGCTCCTACGAGCAGTACTTC	CASSDRGGDGSSYEQYF
TRBV5-3	TRBD1	TRBJ1-1	-	TGTGCCAGAAGCCGGAGGGTAGGACAGGGCGCCGCTGAAGCTTTCTTT	CARSRRVGQGAAEAFF
TRBV19	-	TRBJ1-5	-	TGTGCCAGTAGTGTTGTGAATGATCAGCCCCAGCATTTT	CASSVVNDQPQHF
TRBV30	-	TRBJ2-2	-	TGTGCCTGGAGTCGACTCGACACCGGGGAGCTGTTTTTT	CAWSRLDTGELFF
TRBV10-3	-	TRBJ1-1	-	TGTGCCATCAGTGAGTGGGCAGGGAGGATACAAGCTGAAGCTTTCTTT	CAISEWAGRIQAEAFF
TRBV7-2	-	TRBJ2-5	few	TGTGCCAGCAGCCGAGGACTATACCAAGAGACCCAGTACTTC	CASSRGLYQETQYF
TRBV28	TRBD2	TRBJ2-7	-	TGTGCCAGCAGACCGGGACTAGCGGGAGGCGAGCAGTACTTC	CASRPGLAGGEQYF
TRBV6-6	-	TRBJ2-7	-	TGTGCCAGCAGTTACTCGACGGGTTGGACAGACGAGCAGTACTTC	CASSYSTGWTDEQYF